This is a list of T cell receptor beta chains from one sample in a study of cytomegalovirus exposure and HLA in healthy donors. The assay was immunoSEQ multiplex PCR, and TCRdb's table has in-frame clones only and misses some. This sample yields about 160,000 clones, of which more than 70% are seen a single time; more than 8.5% belongs to the top ten. Sequences were obtained from PBMCs. The origin of the receptors is a man in his thirties or forties in good health and CMV-seropositive. Each CDR3 is given with its conserved first and last residue. D genes are given only for firm matches. Expanded clones get a size class; other rows say once, few or many, or leave the size out.

V,J,D,length,size,DNA,CDR3
TRBV5-1,TRBJ2-7,TRBD1,15,.,TGCGCCAGCAGCTTGGCCTCCGGACAGGGGTACGAGCAGTACTTC,CASSLASGQGYEQYF
TRBV28,TRBJ1-2,.,14,.,TGTGCCAGCAGTTTATCCGAGGGAACCTATGGCTACACCTTC,CASSLSEGTYGYTF
TRBV15,TRBJ2-2,.,16,once,TGTGCCACCAGCAGGAGTTTGGACAGTTCAACCGGGGAGCTGTTTTTT,CATSRSLDSSTGELFF
TRBV29-1,TRBJ1-3,.,13,.,TGCAGCGTTCTGACAGCCTCTGGAAACACCATATATTTT,CSVLTASGNTIYF
TRBV6-5,TRBJ2-7,.,14,.,TGTGCCAGCAGTTTACCCAGGTTAGGCTACGAGCAGTACTTC,CASSLPRLGYEQYF
TRBV11-2,TRBJ2-2,TRBD1,18,few,TGTGCCAGCAGCTTAACCCAATCGGGACAGGGATTATCCGGGGAGCTGTTTTTT,CASSLTQSGQGLSGELFF
TRBV10-3,TRBJ2-7,TRBD2,16,.,TGTGCCATCAGTGAGTCGCGGGAGGCTCAGACCTACGAGCAGTACTTC,CAISESREAQTYEQYF
TRBV28,TRBJ2-7,TRBD2,15,.,TGTGCCAGCAGCCGTAGCGGGAGGGCCGGTAACGAGCAGTACTTC,CASSRSGRAGNEQYF
TRBV28,TRBJ1-2,.,20,.,TGTGCCAGCAGTGTTTGGCCAGGGTTAAGAGGCCCTATCCTGAGCTATGGCTACACCTTC,CASSVWPGLRGPILSYGYTF
TRBV19,TRBJ1-2,TRBD1,15,few,TGTGCCAGTACCGAAAGGACAGGGAATAACTATGGCTACACCTTC,CASTERTGNNYGYTF
TRBV19,TRBJ2-2,.,15,.,.,CASSPQGAQRGSCFF
TRBV5-1,TRBJ1-3,TRBD1,14,.,TGCGCCAGCAGTTTGGGACAGGGGGAAAACACCATATATTTT,CASSLGQGENTIYF
TRBV18,TRBJ1-2,TRBD1,13,.,TGTGCCAGCTCATACGACAGGGGGTCTGGCTACACCTTC,CASSYDRGSGYTF
TRBV19,TRBJ1-1,.,13,.,TGTGCCAGTACTACGGGTTTGAACACTGAAGCTTTCTTT,CASTTGLNTEAFF
TRBV5-8,TRBJ1-1,.,13,.,TGTGCCAGCAGCTTTGGGGGGGGCACTGAAGCTTTCTTT,CASSFGGGTEAFF
TRBV27,TRBJ1-5,.,15,few,TGTGCCAGCAGCCTCAATACAGGGTCCGGACAGCCCCAGCATTTT,CASSLNTGSGQPQHF
TRBV6-6,TRBJ1-2,.,13,.,TGTGCCAGCAGCCGGACAGTTAACTATGGCTACACCTTC,CASSRTVNYGYTF
TRBV7-9,TRBJ2-3,TRBD1,14,.,TGTGCCAGCAGCCTGACAGGGTACACAGATACGCAGTATTTT,CASSLTGYTDTQYF
TRBV7-3,TRBJ2-7,TRBD2,15,.,TGTGCCAGCAGCCCTCGGACTAGCGGATTCAACGAGCAGTACTTC,CASSPRTSGFNEQYF
TRBV7-9,TRBJ2-7,TRBD2,15,.,TGTGCCAGCAGCCCTCGGACTAGCGGGTACTACGAGCAGTACTTC,CASSPRTSGYYEQYF
TRBV10-3,TRBJ2-3,TRBD2,19,.,TGTGCCATCAGCCTCGCCGGAGCGGGGGGTTTCCTTAGCACAGATACGCAGTATTTT,CAISLAGAGGFLSTDTQYF
TRBV28,TRBJ2-1,.,18,.,TGTGCCAGCAGTTCGCGGTTAGGCGCGCCGAGCTCCTACAATGAGCAGTTCTTC,CASSSRLGAPSSYNEQFF
TRBV28,TRBJ1-6,.,14,.,TGTGCCAGCAGTTTAGGCCTTGATAATTCACCCCTCCACTTT,CASSLGLDNSPLHF
TRBV10-3,TRBJ1-2,.,12,many,TGTGCCATCAGTGGGACAGACTATGGCTACACCTTC,CAISGTDYGYTF
TRBV7-3,TRBJ2-1,.,14,.,TGTGCCAGCAGCTTTAAGCGGGCGAACAATGAGCAGTTCTTC,CASSFKRANNEQFF
TRBV7-8,TRBJ2-1,.,15,once,TGTGCCAGCAGCACAAGGACAGAGGCCTACAATGAGCAGTTCTTC,CASSTRTEAYNEQFF
TRBV10-3,TRBJ1-1,.,14,.,TGTGCCACCCAGGCCTACGGAAGGAACACTGAAGCTTTCTTT,CATQAYGRNTEAFF
TRBV10-1,TRBJ2-5,TRBD1,16,.,TGCGCCAGCAGTCCCCGCGGACAGGGGGCGGGGGAGACCCAGTACTTC,CASSPRGQGAGETQYF
TRBV7-9,TRBJ2-7,TRBD1,13,.,TGTGCCAGCAGCTCGGGACAGGGTGGGGAGCAGTACTTC,CASSSGQGGEQYF
TRBV15,TRBJ2-3,.,15,.,TGTGCCACCAGCAGTTTACTAGGAGCCACAGATACGCAGTATTTT,CATSSLLGATDTQYF
TRBV28,TRBJ1-1,TRBD1,15,.,TGTGCCAGCAGTTCGGGACAGGGAGTGGGCACTGAAGCTTTCTTT,CASSSGQGVGTEAFF
TRBV6-1,TRBJ2-5,.,14,.,TGTGCCAGCAGTGAAGGCTACTCCCAAGAGACCCAGTACTTC,CASSEGYSQETQYF
TRBV11-2,TRBJ2-7,.,16,.,TGTGCCAGCAGCTCCCCTTTGGCTAGAAACCCCTACGAGCAGTACTTC,CASSSPLARNPYEQYF
TRBV7-2,TRBJ2-5,.,14,many,TGTGCCAGCAGCCCAACGACAGGAGTCGAGACCCAGTACTTC,CASSPTTGVETQYF
TRBV9,TRBJ2-2,.,14,.,TGTGCCAGCACCTTAGGGGCGAACACCGGGGAGCTGTTTTTT,CASTLGANTGELFF
TRBV6-5,TRBJ2-7,.,15,.,TGTGCCAGCAGTTACTCGATCGGGAGAGCCTACGAGCAGTACTTC,CASSYSIGRAYEQYF
TRBV4-1,TRBJ2-1,TRBD2,16,.,TGCGCCAGCAGCCAAGATTGGCTAGCGGGAGCTCAATGGCAGTTCTTC,CASSQDWLAGAQWQFF
TRBV6-1,TRBJ2-1,TRBD2,14,.,TGTGCCAGCAGTGCTCGAGCGGGAGGGTATGAGCAGTTCTTC,CASSARAGGYEQFF
TRBV6-5,TRBJ2-3,.,12,.,TGTGCCAGCAGGGGGAGCCCAGATACGCAGTATTTT,CASRGSPDTQYF
TRBV6-1,TRBJ2-3,TRBD1,17,few,TGTGCCAGCAGTGAGGGACAGGGGTTTGAAGGGACAGATACGCAGTATTTT,CASSEGQGFEGTDTQYF
TRBV9,TRBJ1-2,.,13,.,TGTGCCAGCAGCCCGCGGGAATTCTATGGCTACACCTTC,CASSPREFYGYTF
TRBV28,TRBJ2-7,TRBD1,15,.,TGTGCCAGCAGCTTTGGGACAGGTCATCCCTACGAGCAGTACTTC,CASSFGTGHPYEQYF
TRBV2,TRBJ2-3,TRBD2,15,.,TGTGCCAGCGGCGGGACTAGCGGGACCGCAGATACGCAGTATTTT,CASGGTSGTADTQYF
TRBV10-3,TRBJ2-3,TRBD2,14,.,TGTGCCGCCGAGCCGGGACTAGGGACAGATACGCAGTATTTT,CAAEPGLGTDTQYF
TRBV28,TRBJ2-1,TRBD1,16,.,TGTGCCAGCAGTTTAAGGGGACAGGGGCCCTCGAATGAGCAGTTCTTC,CASSLRGQGPSNEQFF
TRBV7-2,TRBJ1-2,.,13,.,TGTGCCAGCAGCCCTATAGGAGGATATGGCTACACCTTC,CASSPIGGYGYTF
TRBV10-1,TRBJ2-7,.,14,few,TGCGCCATTCCCGAACGGAGCCTGGACTACGAGCAGTACTTC,CAIPERSLDYEQYF
TRBV28,TRBJ2-2,.,15,.,TGTGCCAGCAGTTCCTCCGAGGGCGGGGCGCGGGAGCTGTTTTTT,CASSSSEGGARELFF
TRBV5-1,TRBJ2-1,TRBD1,15,few,TGCGCCAGCAGCGCAGGGGGCAGCTCCTACAATGAGCAGTTCTTC,CASSAGGSSYNEQFF
TRBV29-1,TRBJ1-4,.,12,.,TGCAGCGTTTGGAGACAGGATGAAAAACTGTTTTTT,CSVWRQDEKLFF
TRBV7-8,TRBJ2-5,TRBD2,15,once,TGTGCCAGCAGCTTACCCGGGGGGGAACCGGAGACCCAGTACTTC,CASSLPGGEPETQYF
TRBV11-2,TRBJ2-2,.,15,.,TGTGCCAGCAGCTTAGCTAGCCTTGCTACCGGGGAGCTGTTTTTT,CASSLASLATGELFF
TRBV10-1,TRBJ2-3,TRBD2,16,.,TGCGCCAGCAGTGTTGCGGGAGGGATTGAAGCAGATACGCAGTATTTT,CASSVAGGIEADTQYF
TRBV9,TRBJ1-1,TRBD1,13,.,TGTGCCAGCAGCGCCTTACACAGGGGGGGAGCTTTCTTT,CASSALHRGGAFF